The 17 T cell receptor beta chains listed next were all sequenced from one sample in a study of HIV-infected children after antiretroviral therapy interruption. RNA-based 3' RACE libraries used unique molecular identifiers. TCRdb reprocessed the 3' RACE reads via MiXCR and lists one record per CDR3 protein. The sample holds about 7,500 distinct CDR3 sequences, roughly 15% seen once. Documented treatment: PENTA 11 planned treatment interruption arm or continuous ART arm. This specimen consisted of CD45RO+ CD8+ T cells from PBMCs, pooled from several time points, obtained from a donor given antiretroviral therapy, either interrupted or continuous. Subset indicated: memory CD8+ CD45RO+ CD45RA- T cells. All receptors derive from a pool of human donors with HIV.

This clonotype was counted many times. The genes are TRBV20-1 and TRBJ2-7, with TRBD2 identical over 11 bases. J gave up 1 base and V 0 bases, and 2 bases lay outside the gene matches. Germline lookup yields CDR1 DFQATT and CDR2 SNEGSKA (reference sequence). CDR3 length: 15 amino acids. CDR3 residues: CSARDASGRSYEQYF. The DNA of the CDR3 is TGCAGTGCTAGAGATGCTAGCGGGAGGTCCTACGAGCAGTACTTC.

The rearrangement uses TRBV12-3 or TRBV12-4 and TRBJ2-3, with 8 bases matching TRBD1. CDR3 length equals 21 residues. V lost 2 bases, J lost 3 bases, and 22 bases stayed unmatched. This chain's CDR3 is CASSLIRNRAGGAKETDTQYF. DNA for the CDR3: TGTGCCAGCAGTTTAATCCGGAATAGGGCAGGGGGCGCGAAAGAAACAGATACGCAGTATTTT.

By frequency in the sample, this clonotype is medium-sized (0.01 to 0.1%). The rearrangement links TRBV27 to TRBJ1-2, with D maybe TRBD1 (5 bases). Germline CDR1 MNHEY, CDR2 SMNVEV (reference sequence). There are 16 residues in the CDR3. Between the trimmed V and J ends, which lost 6 bases and 4 bases, there was a span of 21 bases. The CDR3 nucleotides are TGTGCCAGCAGAAAGGGTGGCGAGGGACCGGGCTATGGCTACACCTTC. This encodes CASRKGGEGPGYGYTF.

This clonotype has a count of ten or more. This chain links TRBV18 with TRBJ1-4, with a weak D call TRBD1 (6 bases). Germline assignment: CDR1 KGHSH and CDR2 LQKENI. The germline V and J ends were trimmed by 3 bases and 2 bases, with 10 bases remaining between them. The CDR3 spans 15 residues. The CDR3 DNA is TGTGCCAGCTCACCGACAGGAGGCACTAATGAAAAACTGTTTTTT. Translation gives CASSPTGGTNEKLFF.

In its sample, this clonotype is medium-sized. The rearrangement links TRBV14 to TRBJ1-1, with D unclear. V was clipped by 1 base and J by 1 base, with 10 bases between them. Germline values: CDR1 SGHDN, CDR2 FVKESK. The CDR3 loop spans 15 amino acids. The CDR3 sequence is CASSQVGRPNTEAFF. The CDR3 nucleotides read TGTGCCAGCAGCCAAGTCGGACGGCCGAACACTGAAGCTTTCTTT.

This clonotype is medium-sized. V usage is TRBV2 and J usage is TRBJ2-7; 12 nucleotides align to TRBD2. The trim removed 1 base at V and 2 bases at J, leaving 9 bases unmatched. CDR3 length equals 18 residues. The germline V gene has CDR1 SNHLY and CDR2 FYNNEI. CDR3 sequence reads: CASSEGASGGDSAYEQYF. The CDR3 bases are TGTGCCAGCAGTGAAGGGGCTAGCGGGGGGGACTCCGCCTACGAGCAGTACTTC.

The CDR3 DNA is TGTGCCAGCAGTTTAAGGGCAGGGGATGAGCAGTTCTTC. Translating it yields CASSLRAGDEQFF. The rearrangement links TRBV27 to TRBJ2-1, with a weak D call TRBD1 (6 bases). Germline V gene sequence: CDR1 MNHEY, CDR2 SMNVEV (reference sequence). The V and J ends lost 2 bases and 8 bases respectively, with 10 bases between them. This CDR3 contains 13 residues.

This clonotype was seen many times. The chain recombines TRBV2 with TRBJ2-2, with D unresolved. The CDR3 has 15 amino acids. Trimming cost V 6 bases and J 7 bases, with 18 bases left between them. Germline CDR1 SNHLY, CDR2 FYNNEI. CDR3 nucleotide sequence: TGTGCCAGCAGCCCTCGGCAGATTCTTGGCGGGGAGCTGTTTTTT. Translating it yields CASSPRQILGGELFF.

In its sample, this clonotype was seen many times. The chain combines TRBV10-2 with TRBJ2-2, with a weak D call TRBD2 (6 bases). Trimming shortened V by 4 bases and J by 0 bases, and 9 bases separated the two germline ends. The germline CDR1 and CDR2 sequences are WSHSY and SAAADI. The CDR3 runs to 15 residues. The CDR3 spells CASSAGGANTGELFF. The CDR3 region has the DNA TGCGCCAGCAGTGCGGGCGGGGCGAACACCGGGGAGCTGTTTTTT.

This clonotype was observed at least ten times. V and J are TRBV20-1 and TRBJ1-2; no firm D call. CDR3 length equals 11 residues. Germline assignment: CDR1 DFQATT and CDR2 SNEGSKA (reference sequence). V lost 2 bases to trimming and J lost 8 bases, with 9 bases between them. The CDR3 reads CSARHRRGYTF. The CDR3 bases are TGCAGTGCTAGACACCGGAGGGGCTACACCTTC.

Relative to its sample, this clonotype is medium-sized. J is TRBJ2-2 and V is TRBV10-3; 12 bases are shared with TRBD2. The length of the CDR3 is 14 residues. The J segment lost 5 bases and the V segment lost 10 bases, leaving 5 bases of the junction unmatched. The germline gives CDR1 ENHRY, CDR2 SYGVKD. In DNA form, the CDR3 reads TGTGCCACCGAAGGACTAGCGGGAACCGGGGAGCTGTTTTTT. Its translation: CATEGLAGTGELFF.

The chain couples TRBV20-1 to TRBJ2-3; 7 bases are a match to TRBD2. This CDR3 has 14 amino acids. J gave up 0 bases and V 5 bases, and 5 bases lay outside the gene matches. Germline CDR1 reads DFQATT; CDR2 reads SNEGSKA (reference sequence). In nucleotides, the CDR3 is TGCAGTGCTGAGGCGGGAGCTAGCACAGATACGCAGTATTTT. Protein product: CSAEAGASTDTQYF.

At least ten counts were recorded for this clonotype. CDR3 loop: CASSASGRGNEQFF. As DNA, the CDR3 is TGTGCCAGCAGTGCTAGCGGGAGAGGGAATGAGCAGTTCTTC. The chain recombines TRBV6-1 with TRBJ2-1, with TRBD2 matching 10 bases. V dropped 4 bases and J dropped 7; count of bases not matched to a gene: 4. The germline V gene encodes CDR1 MNHNS and CDR2 SASEGT. The CDR3 has 14 amino acids.

This clonotype is labeled as large (0.1 to 1%). The chain combines TRBV19 with TRBJ1-5, with D unclear. Germline loops: CDR1 LNHDA, CDR2 SQIVND (reference sequence). Trimming shortened V by 6 bases and J by 6 bases, and 9 bases separated the two germline ends. The CDR3 runs 12 residues. This CDR3 reads CASSVPLQPQHF. CDR3 in DNA: TGTGCCAGTAGCGTCCCTCTTCAGCCCCAGCATTTT.

There are many counts of this clonotype. This rearrangement joins TRBV12-3 or TRBV12-4 to TRBJ2-3; perhaps TRBD2 as D (6 bases). V lost 7 bases to trimming and J lost 3 bases, with 17 bases between them. The CDR3 is 15 amino acids. For the CDR3, the DNA is TGTGCCAGCACTTCCTACCTACGGGGGACAGATACGCAGTATTTT. Amino acid sequence: CASTSYLRGTDTQYF.

The chain is built from TRBV11-2 and TRBJ2-7; D may be TRBD1 or TRBD2 (6 bases each). Germline CDR1 reads SGHAT; CDR2 reads FQNNGV. Trimming removed 5 bases from V and 6 bases from J, with 26 bases in between. This CDR3 region has 17 residues. The DNA for the CDR3 is TGTGCCAGCAGCCCGGCGAAGGGGGGCGGACTTCACGGCGAGCAGTACTTC. Amino acid sequence: CASSPAKGGGLHGEQYF.

By frequency in the sample, this clonotype is medium-sized (0.01 to 0.1%). The rearrangement links TRBV28 to TRBJ2-5; TRBD2 aligns across 10 bases. Germline CDR1 reads MDHEN; CDR2 reads SYDVKM. Trimming at V came to 3 bases and at J to 1 base, leaving 2 bases not matched to a gene. The length of the CDR3 is 15 residues. The CDR3 DNA follows: TGTGCCAGCAGTTTGCCTAGCGGGAGCCAAGAGACCCAGTACTTC. Its protein is CASSLPSGSQETQYF.